A single sample is the source of the 6 T cell receptor beta chains below, sequenced in a study of siplizumab effects on memory and regulatory T cells. The data were produced by immunoSEQ multiplex PCR, yet TCRdb's version contains in-frame clones alone and is incomplete. The sample consists of 90,000 to 120,000 clones, about 91% of them appearing once. Specimen: Tregs sorted from blood. The origin of the receptors is a human donor in good health.

This chain links TRBV19 with TRBJ1-1; D is uncertain. V was pared by 7 bases and J by 8 bases, with 14 bases between. CDR1 is LNHDA and CDR2 is SQIVND in the germline V gene (reference sequence). This CDR3 contains 12 residues. This CDR3 reads CASTMAPLEAFF. The DNA of the CDR3 is TGTGCCAGTACCATGGCTCCTCTCGAAGCTTTCTTT.

The chain couples TRBV7-2 to TRBJ2-7, with 7 bases that match TRBD2. The CDR3 is 14 residues long. Germline values: CDR1 SGHTA, CDR2 FQGNSA. The V and J ends lost 5 bases and 2 bases, in that order; junction bases with no gene match: 6. The CDR3 is CASSRAGSAYEQYF. The CDR3 nucleotides are TGTGCCAGCAGCCGAGCGGGGTCTGCCTACGAGCAGTACTTC.

The chain has TRBV27 and TRBJ2-1; 7 bases are shared with TRBD1. There are 15 residues in the CDR3. The germline V gene encodes CDR1 MNHEY and CDR2 SMNVEV (reference sequence). The junction had 12 bases not matched to a gene; V was cut back by 6 bases and J by 7 bases. DNA for the CDR3: TGTGCCAGCAGGAGCCGACAGGGATGGTTTAATGAGCAGTTCTTC. Its protein product is CASRSRQGWFNEQFF.

V gene TRBV19 combines with J gene TRBJ1-1; D might be TRBD1 (6 bases). CDR3 length: 14 residues. Trimming cost V 3 bases and J 4 bases, with 12 bases left between them. Germline assignment: CDR1 LNHDA and CDR2 SQIVND (reference sequence). CDR3 sequence reads: CASSISGAGTEAFF. The CDR3 nucleotides read TGTGCCAGTAGTATTTCGGGGGCGGGCACTGAAGCTTTCTTT.

The chain has TRBV2 and TRBJ2-1; possible D gene TRBD1, 5 bases. Germline-derived CDR1 and CDR2 are SNHLY and FYNNEI. Trimming stripped 4 bases from V and 4 bases from J, with 20 bases between. The CDR3 totals 17 residues. The CDR3 region has the DNA TGTGCCAGCAGTGGGATCCAGGGAAATTCGGTGTACAATGAGCAGTTCTTC. Translated: CASSGIQGNSVYNEQFF.

The rearrangement joins TRBV4-1 to TRBJ1-1; 8 bases fit TRBD1. Germline lookup yields CDR1 MGHRA and CDR2 YSYEKL. V was pared by 5 bases and J by 0 bases, with 5 bases of the junction left unmatched. The CDR3 has 15 amino acids. DNA of the CDR3: TGCGCCAGCAGCTGGATGGGACAGGTGAACACTGAAGCTTTCTTT. Translating gives CASSWMGQVNTEAFF.